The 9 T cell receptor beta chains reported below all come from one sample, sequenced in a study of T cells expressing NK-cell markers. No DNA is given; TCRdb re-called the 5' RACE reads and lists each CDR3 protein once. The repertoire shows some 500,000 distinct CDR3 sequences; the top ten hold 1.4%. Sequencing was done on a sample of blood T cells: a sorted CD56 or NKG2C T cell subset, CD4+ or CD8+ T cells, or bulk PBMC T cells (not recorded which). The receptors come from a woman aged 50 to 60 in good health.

CDR3 protein: CASSRTGDGETQYF. This chain uses TRBV4-1 with TRBJ2-5; there is no DNA to check the TCRdb D call of TRBD1. Germline V gene data show CDR1 as MGHRA and CDR2 as YSYEKL. The CDR3 is made up of 14 amino acids.

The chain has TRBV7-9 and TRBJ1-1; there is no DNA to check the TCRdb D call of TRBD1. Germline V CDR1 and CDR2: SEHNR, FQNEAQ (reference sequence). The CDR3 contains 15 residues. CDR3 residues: CASSLVAGGRTEAFF. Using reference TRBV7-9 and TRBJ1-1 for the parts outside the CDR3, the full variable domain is DTGVSQNPRHKITKRGQNVTFRCDPISEHNRLYWYRQTLGQGPEFLTYFQNEAQLEKSRLLSDRFSAERPKGSFSTLEIQRTEQGDSAMYLCASSLVAGGRTEAFFGQGTRLTVV.

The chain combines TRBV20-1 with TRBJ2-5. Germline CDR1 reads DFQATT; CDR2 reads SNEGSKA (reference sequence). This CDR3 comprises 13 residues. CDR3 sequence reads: CSARDLIRETQYF.

CDR3 residues: CSARGLGTSGTPSTDTQYF. The chain uses TRBV20-1 and TRBJ2-3; without DNA, the TCRdb call of TRBD2 cannot be checked. The germline CDR1 and CDR2 sequences are DFQATT and SNEGSKA (reference sequence). The CDR3 has 19 amino acids.

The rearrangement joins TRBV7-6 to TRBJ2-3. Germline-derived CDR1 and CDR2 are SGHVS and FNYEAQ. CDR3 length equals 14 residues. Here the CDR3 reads CASSLGGFADTQYF.

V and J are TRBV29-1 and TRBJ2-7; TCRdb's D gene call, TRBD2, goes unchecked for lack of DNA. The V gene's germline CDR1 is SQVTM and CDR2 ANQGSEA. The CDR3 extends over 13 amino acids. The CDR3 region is CSVERRGGHEQYF.

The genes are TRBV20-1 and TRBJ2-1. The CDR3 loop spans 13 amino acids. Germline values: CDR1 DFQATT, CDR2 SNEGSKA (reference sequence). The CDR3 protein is CSARYSPKNEQFF.

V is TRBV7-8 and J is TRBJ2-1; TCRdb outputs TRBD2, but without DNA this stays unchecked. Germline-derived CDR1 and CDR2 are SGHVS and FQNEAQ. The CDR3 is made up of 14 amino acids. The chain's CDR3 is CASSGRDRWYEQFF.

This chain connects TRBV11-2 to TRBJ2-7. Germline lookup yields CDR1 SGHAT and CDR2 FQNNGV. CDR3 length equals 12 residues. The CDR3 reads CASSHYSYEQYF.